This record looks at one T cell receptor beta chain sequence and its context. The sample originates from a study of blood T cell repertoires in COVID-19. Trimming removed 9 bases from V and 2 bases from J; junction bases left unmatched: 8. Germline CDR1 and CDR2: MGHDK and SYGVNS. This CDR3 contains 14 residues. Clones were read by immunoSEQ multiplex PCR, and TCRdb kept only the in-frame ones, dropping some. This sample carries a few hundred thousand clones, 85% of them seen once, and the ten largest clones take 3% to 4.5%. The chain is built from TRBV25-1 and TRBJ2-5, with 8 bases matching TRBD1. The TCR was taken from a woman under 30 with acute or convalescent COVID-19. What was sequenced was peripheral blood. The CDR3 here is CARWGTGPQETQYF. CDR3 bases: TGTGCCAGGTGGGGGACAGGTCCTCAAGAGACCCAGTACTTC.